The 9 T cell receptor beta chains reported below all come from one sample, sequenced in a study of cytomegalovirus exposure and HLA in healthy donors. This PCR relied on a set of 60 Vbeta primers and 13 Jbeta primers. This table comes from immunoSEQ multiplex PCR, and its TCRdb copy is limited to in-frame clones, with some not included. Here the sample spans about 200,000 clones, around 83% being singletons. Sequences were obtained from PBMCs. The receptors stem from a woman aged 45 to 65 in good health and CMV-seropositive.

With respect to this clone: Because it lacks the conserved phenylalanine or tryptophan at the end, this CDR3 is likely a read error. The chain uses TRBV5-4 and TRBJ2-7, with 7 bases fitting TRBD2. This CDR3 has 14 amino acids. Germline V gene data show CDR1 as SGHNT and CDR2 as YYREEE (reference sequence). Trimming cost V 4 bases and J 2 bases; bases outside gene matches: 6. The CDR3 DNA sequence: TGTGCCAGCAGCCCAGGGAGGGGAGCCTACGAGCAGTACCTC. Protein product: CASSPGRGAYEQYL.

The chain recombines TRBV18 with TRBJ2-7; 9 nucleotides agree with TRBD2. This CDR3 region has 16 residues. Germline trimming cut 3 bases from V and 7 bases from J; bases unmatched to any gene: 13. Germline lookup yields CDR1 KGHSH and CDR2 LQKENI. The CDR3: CASSPLGLALRGEQYF. CDR3 DNA: TGTGCCAGCTCACCGCTCGGACTAGCGCTCCGGGGGGAGCAGTACTTC. The whole variable domain, remainder taken from reference TRBV18 and TRBJ2-7, is NAGVMQNPRHLVRRRGQEARLRCSPMKGHSHVYWYRQLPEEGLKFMVYLQKENIIDESGMPKERFSAEFPKEGPSILRIQQVVRGDSAAYFCASSPLGLALRGEQYFGPGTRLTVT.

This clone was observed a few times. The chain is built from TRBV19 and TRBJ2-3, with 8 bases identical to TRBD2. The V and J ends lost 6 bases and 3 bases, in that order; junction bases with no gene match: 8. This CDR3 region has 15 residues. Per germline, CDR1 LNHDA and CDR2 SQIVND (reference sequence). CDR3 DNA: TGTGCCAGTAGCGGCGCTATAGCGGGGACAGATACGCAGTATTTT. Its translation is CASSGAIAGTDTQYF. The whole variable domain, remainder taken from reference TRBV19 and TRBJ2-3, is DGGITQSPKYLFRKEGQNVTLSCEQNLNHDAMYWYRQDPGQGLRLIYYSQIVNDFQKGDIAEGYSVSREKKESFPLTVTSAQKNPTAFYLCASSGAIAGTDTQYFGPGTRLTVL.

In nucleotides, the CDR3 is TGTGCCAGCAGTGAATTTAGGGGTGGCTACACCTTC. Encoded protein: CASSEFRGGYTF. V gene TRBV6-1 combines with J gene TRBJ1-2, with D maybe TRBD1 (5 bases). The germline V and J ends were trimmed by 2 bases and 7 bases, with 8 bases remaining between them. This CDR3 region has 12 residues. The germline V gene has CDR1 MNHNS and CDR2 SASEGT.

The rearrangement joins TRBV28 to TRBJ2-7; TRBD2 might be the D (5 bases). This CDR3 region has 14 residues. CDR1 and CDR2 from the germline V gene are MDHEN and SYDVKM. The germline V and J ends were trimmed by 8 bases and 6 bases, with 20 bases remaining between them. The CDR3 DNA reads TGTGCCAGCGGCCTGCCGTTGATAGGAGGCGAGCAGTACTTC. Encoded protein: CASGLPLIGGEQYF.

The chain uses TRBV4-1 and TRBJ1-5; possibly TRBD1 for D (5 bases). Germline CDR1 is MGHRA and CDR2 is YSYEKL. The CDR3 has 17 amino acids. Trimming shortened V by 4 bases and J by 2 bases, and 18 bases separated the two germline ends. This CDR3 is CASSRYQGLDGNQPQHF. For the CDR3, the DNA is TGCGCCAGCAGCCGTTATCAGGGTTTAGACGGCAATCAGCCCCAGCATTTT.

There are a few counts of this clone. This chain uses TRBV18 with TRBJ2-7, with TRBD1 matching 7 bases. Trimming removed 4 bases from V and 0 bases from J; junction bases left unmatched: 9. The germline CDR1 and CDR2 sequences are KGHSH and LQKENI. The length of the CDR3 is 16 residues. Written as DNA, the CDR3 is TGTGCCAGCTCACGCTCCGGGACAGCCGGCTCCTACGAGCAGTACTTC. Amino acids: CASSRSGTAGSYEQYF.

The chain couples TRBV9 to TRBJ1-5, with a weak D call TRBD1 (6 bases). Germline values: CDR1 SGDLS, CDR2 YYNGEE. V lost 2 bases and J 7 bases, leaving 10 bases between the germline ends. The CDR3 extends over 13 amino acids. CDR3 bases: TGTGCCAGCAGCGTCGAACAGGGCCAGCCCCAGCATTTT. It encodes CASSVEQGQPQHF.

This chain uses TRBV15 with TRBJ2-1; TRBD2 agrees at 9 bases. Germline V gives CDR1 LNHNV, CDR2 YYDKDF (reference sequence). This CDR3 is 15 amino acids long. J was trimmed by 5 bases and V by 0 bases; bases with no gene match: 2. In DNA form, the CDR3 reads TGTGCCACCAGCAGAGAACTAGCGGGTAACAATGAGCAGTTCTTC. Protein sequence: CATSRELAGNNEQFF.